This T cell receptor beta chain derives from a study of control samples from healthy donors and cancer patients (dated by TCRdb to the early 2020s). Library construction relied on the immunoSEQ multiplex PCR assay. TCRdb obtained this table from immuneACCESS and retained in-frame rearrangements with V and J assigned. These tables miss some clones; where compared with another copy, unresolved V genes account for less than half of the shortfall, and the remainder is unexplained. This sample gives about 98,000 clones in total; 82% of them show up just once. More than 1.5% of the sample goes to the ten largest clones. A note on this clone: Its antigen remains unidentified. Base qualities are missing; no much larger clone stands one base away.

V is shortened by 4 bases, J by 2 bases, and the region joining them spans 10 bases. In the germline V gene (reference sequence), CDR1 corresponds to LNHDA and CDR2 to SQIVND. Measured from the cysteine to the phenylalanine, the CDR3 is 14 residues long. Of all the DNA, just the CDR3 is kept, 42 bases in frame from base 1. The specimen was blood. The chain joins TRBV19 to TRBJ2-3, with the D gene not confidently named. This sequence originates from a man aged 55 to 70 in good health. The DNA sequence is TGTGCCAGTAGTACCCGGGCTCCCACAGATACGCAGTATTTT. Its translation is CASSTRAPTDTQYF.